This T cell receptor beta chain is from a study of PD-1 blockade in classical Hodgkin lymphoma. The data were produced by immunoSEQ multiplex PCR, yet TCRdb's version contains in-frame clones alone and is incomplete. The sample consists of roughly 31,000 clones, about two thirds of them appearing once. Details on this clone: Antigen: not known.

Whole-study results and caveats: Newly diagnosed patients and complete responders had comparable diversity at baseline. A significant rise in TCR diversity by C4D1 was seen for CD4+ but not CD8+ cells.

Exposure to brentuximab vedotin varied, and each patient had relapsed following autologous stem cell transplantation. Best outcomes ranged across complete response, partial response and progressive disease. This CDR3 comprises 15 residues. V lost 1 base and J lost 0, with 7 bases in between. CDR1 is SNHLY, CDR2 FYNNEI, per germline. Sequenced material: peripheral blood mononuclear cells (PBMCs), taken before the second cycle of nivolumab. The V and J genes are TRBV2 and TRBJ1-3; D gene unclear. This receptor was taken from a human donor with classical Hodgkin lymphoma. The DNA of the CDR3 is TGTGCCAGCAGTGAAGGGATGGTCTCTGGAAACACCATATATTTT. It translates to CASSEGMVSGNTIYF.